Listed below are T cell receptor beta chains from one sample, sequenced in a study of Graves' ophthalmopathy and Graves' hyperthyroidism. TCRdb fed the multiplex PCR reads into MiXCR, producing one record per CDR3 protein. Here the sample spans a few hundred thousand distinct CDR3 sequences, approximately 15% being singletons. The material sequenced was peripheral blood. All receptors come from a woman between 18 and 29 years old with stable Graves' hyperthyroidism. The CDR3 runs from the conserved cysteine through the conserved F or W. D genes are given only for firm matches. Not all rows give a size; the values are once, few, many and, for expanded clones, a class.

NA	TRBV25-1	few	TRBJ1-1	TGTGCCAGCAGTGCCGGGGGGGGCACTGAAGCTTTCTTT	CASSAGGGTEAFF
NA	TRBV4-1	many	TRBJ1-2	TGCGCCAGCAGCCGGGGAGGGGAGCTTTATGGCTACACCTTC	CASSRGGELYGYTF
NA	TRBV24-1	many	TRBJ1-1	TGTGCCACCACCGAAAGTGGTAACACTGAAGCTTTCTTT	CATTESGNTEAFF
NA	TRBV11-2	many	TRBJ2-2	TGTGCCAGCAGGCGCTCTCAGGGAACCGGGGAGCTGTTTTTT	CASRRSQGTGELFF
NA	TRBV2	many	TRBJ1-5	TGTGCCAGCAGGAAGGGCGGCCCTCTTAGCAATCAGCCCCAGCATTTT	CASRKGGPLSNQPQHF
NA	TRBV4-2	many	TRBJ1-2	TGTGCCAGCAGCCAAGAGGGACGGGATAACTATGGCTACACCTTC	CASSQEGRDNYGYTF
NA	TRBV6-1	NA	TRBJ1-1	TGTGCCAGCAGCCCGGGAAGGGCTAGCGCTGAAGCTTTCTTT	CASSPGRASAEAFF
NA	TRBV12-5	many	TRBJ2-2	TGTGCTAGTGGTCTCGACAGGCCGAACACCGGGGAGCTGTTTTTT	CASGLDRPNTGELFF
TRBD1	TRBV6-1	NA	TRBJ2-5	TGTGCCAGCAGTGAAATCGCGGGCAGGGGGCAGGAGACCCAGTACTTC	CASSEIAGRGQETQYF
NA	TRBV25-1	many	TRBJ1-1	TGTGCCAGCAGTGAATCATGGGGGAGGGCTTTCTTT	CASSESWGRAFF
NA	TRBV19	many	TRBJ1-6	TGTCCCCGAAAGAGGCAGACCAATTCACCCCTCCACTTT	CPRKRQTNSPLHF
NA	TRBV12-3/TRBV12-4	many	TRBJ1-1	TGTGCCAGCAGTTTTGATATGGGAAACACTGAAGCTTTCTTT	CASSFDMGNTEAFF
TRBD1	TRBV12-3/TRBV12-4	many	TRBJ1-1	TGTGCCAGCAGTTCCGGGACAGCGGGCACTGAAGCTTTCTTT	CASSSGTAGTEAFF
NA	TRBV6-5	many	TRBJ1-6	TGTGCCAGCAGTTACTCGAGGGGGAAGGGCAATTCACCCCTCCACTTT	CASSYSRGKGNSPLHF
NA	TRBV2	many	TRBJ1-2	TGTGCCAGCAGGAGCGGGACTAACTATGGCTACACCTTC	CASRSGTNYGYTF
TRBD2	TRBV7-6	many	TRBJ2-5	TGTGCCAGCAGCTTAGGGGGGGGTCCGGGAGAGGAGACCCAGTACTTC	CASSLGGGPGEETQYF
TRBD1	TRBV7-3	many	TRBJ1-1	TGTGCCAGCAGCTCGACACAGGGGATCACTGAAGCTTTCTTT	CASSSTQGITEAFF
TRBD1	TRBV10-3	many	TRBJ2-7	TGTGCCACCAAAACAGGGGCTGACTACGAGCAGTACTTC	CATKTGADYEQYF
NA	TRBV29-1	many	TRBJ2-5	TGCAGCGTTGAAGGATACGAGGACGCGCATTACTTC	CSVEGYEDAHYF
TRBD1	TRBV20-1	few	TRBJ1-1	TGCAGTATGAGTAGGGGTCAGGGGGGGTCTGAAGCTTTCTTT	CSMSRGQGGSEAFF
NA	TRBV7-3	NA	TRBJ1-6	TGTGCCAGCAGCTTATTCCCGGGGAATTCACCCCTCCACTTT	CASSLFPGNSPLHF
NA	TRBV2	many	TRBJ2-7	TGTGCCAGCAGTCAGGGAAACTACGAGCAGTACTTC	CASSQGNYEQYF
TRBD1	TRBV19	many	TRBJ1-2	TGTGCCAGTAGTAGACAGGGGTTTTATGGCTACACCTTC	CASSRQGFYGYTF
NA	TRBV4-1	NA	TRBJ2-3	TGCGCCAGCAGCCTCGGCCGAACAGGGAGGGGTACGCAGTATTTT	CASSLGRTGRGTQYF
NA	TRBV6-2/TRBV6-3	many	TRBJ1-1	TGTGCCAGCAGTTACCTTATCGCTGCCCAAGCTTTCTTT	CASSYLIAAQAFF
NA	TRBV18	many	TRBJ2-5	TGTGCCAGCTCGGGACGGATGTTCACCCAGTACTTC	CASSGRMFTQYF
NA	TRBV5-1	many	TRBJ2-7	TGCGCCAGCAGGCGGGACGTGGGACGGGAGCAGTACTTC	CASRRDVGREQYF
NA	TRBV12-3/TRBV12-4	NA	TRBJ1-1	TGTGCCAGCAGTTTTATAGATACCACTGAAGCTTTCTTT	CASSFIDTTEAFF
TRBD2	TRBV7-8	many	TRBJ2-7	TGTGCCAGCAGACTCGGGAGGTCCCCGTCCGAGCAGTACTTC	CASRLGRSPSEQYF
NA	TRBV7-2	NA	TRBJ1-5	TGTGCCAGCCTTCCCCTCGCGGGTCAGCCCCAGCATTTT	CASLPLAGQPQHF
NA	TRBV12-3/TRBV12-4	few	TRBJ1-5	TGTGCCAGCAGCGCAGGGTGGGGAACGTTGGCCCAGCATTTT	CASSAGWGTLAQHF
TRBD1	TRBV19	many	TRBJ2-5	TGTGCCAGTAGTATTTTCGGTGGGACAGAAGCAGCGGAGACCCAGTACTTC	CASSIFGGTEAAETQYF
NA	TRBV4-1	many	TRBJ2-7	TGCGCCAGCAGCCAATTTCCGGGGTCAGGCGGCTACGAGCAGTACTTC	CASSQFPGSGGYEQYF